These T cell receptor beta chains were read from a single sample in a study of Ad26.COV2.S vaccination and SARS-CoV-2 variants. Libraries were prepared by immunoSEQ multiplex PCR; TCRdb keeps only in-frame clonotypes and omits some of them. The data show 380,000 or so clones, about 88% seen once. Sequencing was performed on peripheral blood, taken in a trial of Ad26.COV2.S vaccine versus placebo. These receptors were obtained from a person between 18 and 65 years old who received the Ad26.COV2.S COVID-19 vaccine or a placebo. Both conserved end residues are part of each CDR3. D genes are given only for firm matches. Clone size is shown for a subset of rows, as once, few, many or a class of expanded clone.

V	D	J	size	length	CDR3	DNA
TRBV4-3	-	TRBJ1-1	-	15	CASSQGVELNTEAFF	TGCGCCAGCAGCCAAGGGGTAGAGTTGAACACTGAAGCTTTCTTT
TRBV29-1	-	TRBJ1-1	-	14	CSVVGQPLNTEAFF	TGCAGCGTCGTCGGACAGCCGTTGAACACTGAAGCTTTCTTT
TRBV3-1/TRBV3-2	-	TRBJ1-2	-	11	CASKNNYGYTF	TGTGCCAGCAAGAATAACTATGGCTACACCTTC
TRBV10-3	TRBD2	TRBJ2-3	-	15	CAISGGTPGTDTQYF	TGTGCCATCAGCGGGGGGACGCCTGGCACAGATACGCAGTATTTT
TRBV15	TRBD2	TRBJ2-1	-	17	CATSRDPPSGSYNEQFF	TGTGCCACCAGCAGAGATCCCCCCAGCGGGAGCTACAATGAGCAGTTCTTC
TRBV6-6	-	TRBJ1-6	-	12	CASGRTNSPLHF	TGTGCCAGCGGGCGTACCAATTCACCCCTCCACTTT
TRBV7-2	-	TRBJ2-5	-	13	CASSLGPEETQYF	TGTGCCAGCAGCTTAGGTCCCGAAGAGACCCAGTACTTC
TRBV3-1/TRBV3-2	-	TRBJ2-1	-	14	CASSQDGAYNEQFF	TGTGCCAGCAGCCAAGATGGGGCTTACAATGAGCAGTTCTTC
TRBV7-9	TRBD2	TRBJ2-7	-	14	CASSSGGGPYEQYF	TGTGCCAGCAGCTCCGGGGGGGGCCCCTACGAGCAGTACTTC
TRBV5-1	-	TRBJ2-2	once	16	CASSVDISTNTGELFF	TGCGCCAGCAGCGTAGACATATCCACGAACACCGGGGAGCTGTTTTTT
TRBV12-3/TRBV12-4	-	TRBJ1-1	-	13	CASSLARWAEAFF	TGTGCCAGCAGTTTAGCGCGATGGGCTGAAGCTTTCTTT
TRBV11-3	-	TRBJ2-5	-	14	CASSLGSARGTQYF	TGTGCCAGCAGCTTAGGGTCCGCCCGGGGGACCCAGTACTTC
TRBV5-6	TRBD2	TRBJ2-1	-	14	CASSLKTLAGGKFF	TGTGCCAGCAGCTTGAAGACACTAGCGGGAGGGAAGTTCTTC
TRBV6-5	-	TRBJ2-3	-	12	CASRRGPDTQYF	TGTGCCAGCAGGAGGGGACCAGATACGCAGTATTTT
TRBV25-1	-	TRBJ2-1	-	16	CASSQKGPSPYNEQFF	TGTGCCAGCAGTCAGAAGGGGCCTTCCCCTTACAATGAGCAGTTCTTC
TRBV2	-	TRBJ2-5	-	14	CASQMLTGQETQYF	TGTGCCAGCCAAATGTTGACGGGCCAAGAGACCCAGTACTTC
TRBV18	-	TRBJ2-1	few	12	CASSPWGEGQFF	TGTGCCAGCTCACCATGGGGAGAAGGGCAGTTCTTC
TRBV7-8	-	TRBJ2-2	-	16	CASSLGSRPNTGELFF	TGTGCCAGCAGCTTAGGTAGCCGCCCGAACACCGGGGAGCTGTTTTTT
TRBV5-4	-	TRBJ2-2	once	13	CASSPTSYGELFF	TGTGCCAGCAGCCCTACTAGTTACGGGGAGCTGTTTTTT
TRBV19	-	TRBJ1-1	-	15	CASSKSGRLNTEAFF	TGTGCCAGTAGTAAATCGGGCAGACTAAACACTGAAGCTTTCTTT
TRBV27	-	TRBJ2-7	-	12	CASSTRHYEQYF	TGTGCCAGCAGTACCCGTCACTACGAGCAGTACTTC
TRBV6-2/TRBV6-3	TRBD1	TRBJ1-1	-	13	CASSPGQANEAFF	TGTGCCAGCAGTCCGGGACAGGCTAATGAAGCTTTCTTT
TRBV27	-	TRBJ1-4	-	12	CASSLGRSKLFF	TGTGCCAGCAGTTTGGGGAGAAGTAAACTGTTTTTT
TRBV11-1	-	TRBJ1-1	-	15	CASRHRDKGNTEAFF	TGTGCCAGCAGACACCGGGACAAGGGGAACACTGAAGCTTTCTTT
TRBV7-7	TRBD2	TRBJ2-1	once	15	CASSLGLAGATEQFF	TGTGCCAGCAGCTTAGGGCTAGCGGGAGCCACAGAGCAGTTCTTC
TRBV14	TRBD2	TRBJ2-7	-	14	CASSLGGGTYEQYF	TGTGCCAGCAGCCTCGGGGGGGGCACCTACGAGCAGTACTTC
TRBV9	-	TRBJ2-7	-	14	CASSVGRVEAEQYF	TGTGCCAGCAGCGTAGGCAGGGTAGAGGCCGAGCAGTACTTC
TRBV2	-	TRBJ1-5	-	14	CASSIGQTNQPQHF	TGTGCCAGCAGTATTGGACAGACTAATCAGCCCCAGCATTTT
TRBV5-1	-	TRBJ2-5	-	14	CASSLARVGETQYF	TGCGCCAGCAGCTTGGCGCGGGTTGGAGAGACCCAGTACTTC
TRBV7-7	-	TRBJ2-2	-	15	CASSLGGPDTGELFF	TGTGCTAGCAGCTTAGGAGGCCCCGACACCGGGGAGCTGTTTTTT
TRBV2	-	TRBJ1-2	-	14	CASSAGRRLGGYTF	TGTGCCAGCAGCGCGGGACGCCGGTTAGGAGGCTACACCTTC
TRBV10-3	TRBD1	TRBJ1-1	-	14	CAISVTGENTEAFF	TGTGCCATCAGTGTAACAGGGGAGAACACTGAAGCTTTCTTT
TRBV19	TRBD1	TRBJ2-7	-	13	CASRTGHSDEQYF	TGTGCCAGTAGGACAGGGCATAGCGACGAGCAGTACTTC
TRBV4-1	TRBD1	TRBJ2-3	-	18	CASSQDLSAGGLTDTQYF	TGCGCCAGCAGCCAAGACCTCTCGGCAGGGGGTCTCACAGATACGCAGTATTTT
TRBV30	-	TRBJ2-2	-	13	CAWALKASGELFF	TGTGCCTGGGCCCTTAAAGCATCGGGGGAGCTGTTTTTT
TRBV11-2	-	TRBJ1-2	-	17	CASSLDYRQLLGHGYTF	TGTGCCAGCAGCTTAGATTATCGACAGCTCCTTGGTCATGGCTACACCTTC
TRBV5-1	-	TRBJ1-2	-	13	CASSGGPDYGYTF	TGCGCCAGCAGCGGTGGTCCTGACTATGGCTACACCTTC
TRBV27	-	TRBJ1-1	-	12	CASSLLGTEAFF	TGTGCCAGCAGTTTACTGGGGACTGAAGCTTTCTTT
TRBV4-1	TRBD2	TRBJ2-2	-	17	CASSQGGLGKNTGELFF	TGCGCCAGCAGCCAGGGCGGACTAGGGAAAAACACCGGGGAGCTGTTTTTT
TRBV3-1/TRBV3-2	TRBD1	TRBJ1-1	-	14	CASSPFTGDTEAFF	TGTGCCAGCAGCCCCTTTACAGGGGACACTGAAGCTTTCTTT
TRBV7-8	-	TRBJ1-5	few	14	CASSLGAGGQPQHF	TGTGCCAGCAGCTTAGGTGCGGGAGGTCAGCCCCAGCATTTT
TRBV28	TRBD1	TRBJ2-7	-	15	CASSLTGTGFYEQYF	TGTGCCAGCAGTTTAACCGGGACAGGGTTCTACGAGCAGTACTTC
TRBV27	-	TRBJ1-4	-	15	CASSPRDGDNEKLFF	TGTGCCAGCAGTCCCCGGGACGGAGATAATGAAAAACTGTTTTTT
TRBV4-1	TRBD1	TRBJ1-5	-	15	CASSATGGGLSPQHF	TGCGCCAGCAGCGCGACAGGGGGCGGCCTTTCGCCCCAGCATTTT
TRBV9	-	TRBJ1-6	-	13	CASSVLDVSPLHF	TGTGCCAGCAGCGTATTGGATGTTTCACCCCTCCACTTT
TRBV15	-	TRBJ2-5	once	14	CATSTRGGGETQYF	TGTGCCACCAGCACCCGAGGGGGTGGAGAGACCCAGTACTTC
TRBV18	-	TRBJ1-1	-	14	CASSPREDYTEAFF	TGTGCCAGCTCACCCAGGGAAGACTACACTGAAGCTTTCTTT
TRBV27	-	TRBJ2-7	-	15	CASSLSGYLLNEQYF	TGTGCCAGCAGTTTATCCGGCTACCTTTTGAACGAGCAGTACTTC
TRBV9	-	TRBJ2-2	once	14	CASSVEFAGGELFF	TGTGCCAGCAGCGTAGAATTTGCGGGCGGGGAGCTGTTTTTT
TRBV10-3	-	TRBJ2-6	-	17	CAISGTDNSSGANVLTF	TGTGCCATCAGTGGCACAGACAATTCCTCTGGGGCCAACGTCCTGACTTTC
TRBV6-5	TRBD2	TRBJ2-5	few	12	CASSLAGETQYF	TGTGCCAGCAGTCTAGCGGGAGAGACCCAGTACTTC
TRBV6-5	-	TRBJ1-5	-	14	CASSNRGSDQPQHF	TGTGCCAGCAGCAATAGGGGGAGCGATCAGCCCCAGCATTTT
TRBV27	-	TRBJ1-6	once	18	CASSSLRGFGSYNSPLHF	TGTGCCAGCAGTAGCTTGCGGGGATTCGGGTCCTATAATTCACCCCTCCACTTT
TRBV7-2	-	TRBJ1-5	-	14	CASSLGRGGQPQHF	TGTGCCAGCAGCTTAGGCAGGGGAGGTCAGCCCCAGCATTTT
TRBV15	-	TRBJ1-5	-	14	CATSSATGWEPQHF	TGTGCCACCAGCAGTGCAACAGGGTGGGAGCCCCAGCATTTT